The T cell receptor beta chain under discussion was sequenced for a study of blood T cell repertoires in COVID-19. Study at large: The United States, Italy and Spain provided the acute and convalescent COVID-19 samples. The cDNA or gDNA used as material had been derived from T cells, B-cell-depleted T cells, or PBMCs.

Participants, about 18 to 90 years old, spanned some 23 US areas. TCRdb's copy holds only in-frame clones and misses some; the assay was immunoSEQ multiplex PCR. This sample has 390,000 or so clones, with around 87% found just once. From germline, CDR1 is SGHTA and CDR2 FQGNSA. V lost 4 bases and J 0 bases, leaving 10 bases between the germline ends. The CDR3 has 14 residues. The clonotype comes from a woman between 50 and 59 years old who had recovered from COVID-19. Sequenced sample: PBMCs or T cells enriched from blood (not recorded which). This chain connects TRBV7-2 to TRBJ2-7, with D possibly TRBD2 on 5 matching bases. The CDR3, as DNA: TGTGCCAGCAGCTCCCCGGGGATCTCCTACGAGCAGTACTTC. Its protein is CASSSPGISYEQYF.